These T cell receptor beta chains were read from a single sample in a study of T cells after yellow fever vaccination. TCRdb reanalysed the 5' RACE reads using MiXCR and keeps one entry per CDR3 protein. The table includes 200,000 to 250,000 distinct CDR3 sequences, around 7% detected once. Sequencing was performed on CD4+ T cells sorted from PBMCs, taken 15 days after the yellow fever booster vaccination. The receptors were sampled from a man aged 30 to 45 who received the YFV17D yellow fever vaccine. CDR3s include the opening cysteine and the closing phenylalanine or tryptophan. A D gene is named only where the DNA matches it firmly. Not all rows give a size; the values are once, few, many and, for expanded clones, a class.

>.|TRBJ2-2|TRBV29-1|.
CSVEPLMNTGELFF
TGCAGCGTTGAACCGCTGATGAACACCGGGGAGCTGTTTTTT
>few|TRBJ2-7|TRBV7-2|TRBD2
CASGPGLADSYEQYF
TGTGCCAGCGGACCGGGACTAGCGGACTCCTACGAGCAGTACTTC
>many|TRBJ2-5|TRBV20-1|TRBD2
CSARLGTSETQYF
TGCAGTGCTAGACTTGGGACTAGCGAGACCCAGTACTTC
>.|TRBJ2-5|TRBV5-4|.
CASSPAGRETQYF
TGTGCCAGCAGCCCGGCGGGGCGGGAGACCCAGTACTTC
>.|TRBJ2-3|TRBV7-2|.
CASSFAWFSTDTQYF
TGTGCCAGCAGCTTCGCGTGGTTTAGCACAGATACGCAGTATTTT
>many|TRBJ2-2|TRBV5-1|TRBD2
CASSLGLAATGELFF
TGCGCCAGCAGCTTGGGACTAGCGGCAACCGGGGAGCTGTTTTTT
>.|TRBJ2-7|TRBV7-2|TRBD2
CASSPLAAPSYEQYF
TGTGCCAGCAGCCCCCTAGCGGCCCCCTCCTACGAGCAGTACTTC
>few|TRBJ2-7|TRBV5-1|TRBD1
CASSLAGGKSYEQYF
TGCGCCAGCAGCTTGGCAGGGGGCAAGTCCTACGAGCAGTACTTC
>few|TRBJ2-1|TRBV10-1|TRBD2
CASSGLGGSNEQFF
TGCGCCAGCAGTGGACTCGGCGGGAGCAATGAGCAGTTCTTC
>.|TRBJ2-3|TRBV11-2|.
CASSLVGGGKPTQYF
TGTGCCAGCAGCTTAGTAGGCGGTGGAAAACCGACGCAGTATTTT
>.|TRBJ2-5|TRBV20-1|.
CSDQGQLGSGETQYF
TGCAGTGATCAAGGACAGCTAGGGAGTGGAGAGACCCAGTACTTC
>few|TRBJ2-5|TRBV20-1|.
CSASGSGVETQYF
TGCAGTGCTAGCGGGAGTGGGGTAGAGACCCAGTACTTC
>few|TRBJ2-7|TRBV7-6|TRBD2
CASSLRAGGSYEQYF
TGTGCCAGCAGCTTAAGAGCGGGCGGGAGTTACGAGCAGTACTTC
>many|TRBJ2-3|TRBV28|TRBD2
CASSQTGTSADTQYF
TGTGCCAGCAGTCAGACCGGGACTAGCGCCGATACGCAGTATTTT
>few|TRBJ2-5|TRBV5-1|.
CASSLGVRDFNQETQYF
TGCGCCAGCAGCTTGGGGGTCCGGGACTTCAACCAAGAGACCCAGTACTTC
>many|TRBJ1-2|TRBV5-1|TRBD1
CASSPGQGGNGYTF
TGCGCCAGCAGCCCGGGACAGGGGGGGAATGGCTACACCTTC
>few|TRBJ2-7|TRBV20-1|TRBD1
CSAKGSARDRVYEQYF
TGCAGTGCTAAGGGTAGCGCCCGGGACAGGGTATACGAGCAGTACTTC
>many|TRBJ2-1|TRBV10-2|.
CASSENLGEQFF
TGCGCCAGCAGTGAAAATCTGGGTGAGCAGTTCTTC
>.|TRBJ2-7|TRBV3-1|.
CASSGGHRGYEQYF
TGTGCCAGCAGCGGCGGGCACCGGGGCTACGAGCAGTACTTC
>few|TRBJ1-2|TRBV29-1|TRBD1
CSVVRGQGYGYTF
TGCAGCGTTGTCAGGGGGCAGGGCTATGGCTACACCTTC
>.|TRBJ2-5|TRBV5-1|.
CASSVGIAPEETQYF
TGCGCCAGCAGCGTGGGTATAGCGCCAGAAGAGACCCAGTACTTC
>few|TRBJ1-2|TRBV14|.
CASSQVGISYGYTF
TGTGCCAGCAGCCAAGTCGGTATTTCCTATGGCTACACCTTC
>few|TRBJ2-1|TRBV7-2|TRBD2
CASSLGGRALPEQFF
TGTGCCAGCAGCTTAGGCGGGAGGGCCCTCCCTGAGCAGTTCTTC